At least ten counts were recorded for the clone carrying this T cell receptor (beta chain). The antigen is unknown. The CDR3 is 12 residues long. Trimming cost V 3 bases and J 3 bases, with 8 bases left between them. Germline lookup yields CDR1 SQVTM and CDR2 ANQGSEA. These data belong to a study of breast tumors, draining lymph nodes, adjacent tissues. Overall study findings and caveats: Tumor TCR diversity was below lymph nodes but above nontumor tissue.

MiXCR, run by TCRdb on the multiplex PCR reads, gives a single entry per CDR3 protein. The table includes tens of thousands of distinct CDR3 sequences, roughly 41% detected once. This chain connects TRBV29-1 to TRBJ1-1; D is uncertain. The specimen was breast tumor tissue. The clonotype originates from a female donor with breast cancer. Some clones in this sample may be carry-over from other donors' samples. The CDR3 nucleotides read TGCAGCGTTGAGGAAACCTACACTGAAGCTTTCTTT. Protein sequence: CSVEETYTEAFF.